This record covers a single TCR beta chain. The sample belongs to a study of sequential checkpoint blockade in melanoma. The treatment denotes: randomized to nivolumab then ipilimumab (arm A) or the reverse (arm B). V lost 6 bases and J lost 2; bases outside the gene matches: 7. CDR1 MNHEY and CDR2 SMNVEV come from the germline V gene (reference sequence). The length of the CDR3 is 15 residues. Assay used: immunoSEQ multiplex PCR; TCRdb lists only in-frame clones, some missing. The data contain about 16,000 clones, 90% to 95% of them singletons. The starting material was CD8+ T cells sorted from blood (inferred from file names), obtained from a patient given nivolumab and ipilimumab in sequence. This receptor was identified in a human donor with melanoma. The chain is built from TRBV27 and TRBJ2-5, with 9 bases fitting TRBD1. The CDR3 coding sequence is TGTGCCAGCAGATCGACAGGGGGGTTTCAAGAGACCCAGTACTTC. This translates into CASRSTGGFQETQYF.